These 9 T cell receptor beta chains were sequenced from one sample in a study of T cells after yellow fever vaccination. TCRdb independently ran MiXCR on the 5' RACE reads; one entry per CDR3 protein. The sample contains hundreds of thousands of distinct CDR3 sequences, roughly a sixth of which appear only once. This material consisted of PBMCs, taken before the yellow fever booster vaccination. All receptors come from a man between 18 and 35 years old who received the YFV17D yellow fever vaccine.

The table lists this clonotype with a few counts. CDR3 loop: CASALGALETQYF. CDR3 DNA: TGTGCCAGCGCACTGGGGGCTTTAGAGACCCAGTACTTC. The rearrangement uses TRBV7-9 and TRBJ2-5; tentative D call: TRBD1 (6 bases). Germline CDR1 reads SEHNR; CDR2 reads FQNEAQ (reference sequence). This CDR3 contains 13 residues. Trimming removed 8 bases at V and 4 bases at J, with 14 bases between.

The chain has TRBV24-1 and TRBJ2-1; no firm D call. Germline CDR1 KGHDR, CDR2 SFDVKD. The CDR3 extends over 12 amino acids. V gave up 0 bases and J gave up 9 bases, with 5 bases separating them. The CDR3 protein is CATSDLKGEQFF. Written as DNA, the CDR3 is TGTGCCACCAGTGATTTGAAGGGTGAGCAGTTCTTC.

V usage is TRBV4-3 and J usage is TRBJ2-7; possibly TRBD1 or TRBD2 for D (6 bases each). Germline-derived CDR1 and CDR2 are LGHNA and YSLEER. The CDR3 covers 12 residues. The ends were cut back, 4 bases at V and 10 bases at J, with 14 bases in the middle. Written as DNA, the CDR3 is TGCGCCAGCAGCCGGGGGGCGGACAGACAGTACTTC. Protein: CASSRGADRQYF.

The rearrangement links TRBV20-1 to TRBJ2-1, with 7 bases fitting TRBD2. The CDR3 is 15 amino acids. Germline CDR1 and CDR2: DFQATT and SNEGSKA (reference sequence). J gave up 5 bases and V 0 bases, and 7 bases lay outside the gene matches. This CDR3 is CSARDSSGADNEQFF. CDR3 bases: TGCAGTGCTAGAGATTCCAGCGGGGCCGACAATGAGCAGTTCTTC.

The chain carries TRBV6-2 or TRBV6-3 and TRBJ1-5; 9 nucleotides agree with TRBD1. Germline-derived CDR1 and CDR2 are MNHEY and SVGEGT. This CDR3 is 17 amino acids long. V gave up 2 bases and J gave up 5 bases; unmatched junction bases: 10. The CDR3 loop is CASSYRRRQGDHQPQHF. CDR3 in DNA: TGTGCCAGCAGTTACCGGCGTCGACAGGGGGATCATCAGCCCCAGCATTTT.

The chain carries TRBV20-1 and TRBJ1-2; D unclear. Trimming pared 1 base from V and 3 bases from J, leaving 12 bases between. Germline values: CDR1 DFQATT, CDR2 SNEGSKA (reference sequence). The length of the CDR3 is 14 residues. CDR3 DNA: TGCAGTGCTAGAGCTCAGCTTGGGGACTATGGCTACACCTTC. It specifies CSARAQLGDYGYTF.

The chain employs TRBV5-1 and TRBJ2-7; TRBD1 is a possible D gene (5 bases). V was shortened by 4 bases and J by 3 bases, with 8 bases between the two germline ends. The germline V gene encodes CDR1 SGHRS and CDR2 YFSETQ. The CDR3 runs to 12 residues. The CDR3 DNA reads as TGCGCCAGCAGCCCTGGACACTACGAGCAGTACTTC. Its translation is CASSPGHYEQYF.

The genes are TRBV19 and TRBJ2-3; D uncertain. V gave up 9 bases and J gave up 0 bases, with 16 bases separating them. This CDR3 region has 15 residues. Germline-derived CDR1 and CDR2 are LNHDA and SQIVND (reference sequence). This CDR3 reads CASRVHQTSTDTQYF. Written as DNA, the CDR3 is TGTGCCAGCCGTGTCCATCAAACTAGCACAGATACGCAGTATTTT.

This clonotype was counted a few times. This chain's CDR3 is CASSLRANTEAFF. CDR3 nucleotide sequence: TGTGCCAGCAGCTTACGGGCTAACACTGAAGCTTTCTTT. The V gene is TRBV11-2, the J gene TRBJ1-1; D gene ambiguous. The CDR3 is 13 residues long. Trimming took off 2 bases at V and 2 bases at J, with 6 bases between the two ends. Per the germline V gene, CDR1 is SGHAT and CDR2 is FQNNGV.